This T cell receptor beta chain was sequenced during a study of T cell responses to AZD1222 COVID-19 vaccine. Study-wide results and caveats: The donor group comprised mostly white British people and more females; the analysis possibly underestimated clonal diversity. Every sample of the repertoires postdated the peak T cell response.

Regarding this clone: What it recognizes is unknown.

Germline V gene data show CDR1 as PRHDT and CDR2 as FYEKMQ (reference sequence). The CDR3 is 16 amino acids. V lost 5 bases and J lost 1; bases outside the gene matches: 8. Assay used: immunoSEQ multiplex PCR; TCRdb lists only in-frame clones, some missing. The sample holds about 100,000 clones, about four fifths seen once. The chain joins TRBV13 to TRBJ2-5, with TRBD2 matching over 9 bases. The source is an adult in good health. The input for sequencing was peripheral blood, taken on day 0 of AZD1222 vaccination. The CDR3 bases are TGTGCCAGCAGCCACTTGGGGCGGGGGGGCCAAGAGACCCAGTACTTC. Residues: CASSHLGRGGQETQYF.